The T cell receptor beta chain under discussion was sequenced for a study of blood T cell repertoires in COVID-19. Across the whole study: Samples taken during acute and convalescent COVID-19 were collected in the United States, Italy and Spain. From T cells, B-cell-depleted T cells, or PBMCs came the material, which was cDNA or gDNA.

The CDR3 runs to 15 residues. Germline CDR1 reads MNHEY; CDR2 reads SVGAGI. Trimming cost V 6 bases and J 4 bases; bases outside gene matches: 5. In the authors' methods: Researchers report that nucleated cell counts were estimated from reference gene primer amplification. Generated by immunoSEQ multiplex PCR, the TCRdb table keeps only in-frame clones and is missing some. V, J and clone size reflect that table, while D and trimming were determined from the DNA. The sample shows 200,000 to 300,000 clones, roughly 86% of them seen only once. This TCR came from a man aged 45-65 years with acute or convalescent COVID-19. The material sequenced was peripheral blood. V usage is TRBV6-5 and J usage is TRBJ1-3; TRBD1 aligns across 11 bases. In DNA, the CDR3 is TGTGCCAGCAGCCGGGACAGGGGGACGGGAAACACCATATATTTT. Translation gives CASSRDRGTGNTIYF.